This T cell receptor beta chain came from a study of PD-L1 blockade in urothelial cancer. Across the whole study: Males with bladder-origin urothelial cancer made up about 85% of the roughly 30 patients. Blood samples contained a median about 150,000 T cells.

Only in-frame clones appear in the TCRdb table, and some are missing; sequencing was by immunoSEQ multiplex PCR. The table has 95,000 to 150,000 clones, roughly 86% seen once. The germline V gene has CDR1 MNHNY and CDR2 SVGAGI (reference sequence). Unmatched junction bases numbered 5, after V lost 7 bases and J lost 2 bases. This CDR3 spans 13 amino acids. Described time point: peripheral blood 6 weeks after treatment start. This specimen consisted of PBMCs, obtained around atezolizumab (anti-PD-L1) treatment. This receptor was identified in a man aged 45-65 years with urothelial cancer. V is TRBV6-6 and J is TRBJ2-7; 7 bases agree with TRBD1. This CDR3 reads CASIGTDAYEQYF. The CDR3 nucleotides are TGTGCCAGCATTGGGACAGATGCCTACGAGCAGTACTTC.